This entry lists 19 T cell receptor beta chains sequenced from one sample in a study of shared T cell receptors in the human thymus. Assay used: immunoSEQ multiplex PCR; TCRdb lists only in-frame clones, some missing. Of approximately 760,000 clones in the sample, over 75% are singletons; the top ten hold approximately 0.01%. These data were also reused for a study on human thymus T cells.

Sequenced material: thymocytes. These receptors all stem from a girl under three years old with a congenital heart defect.

The chain carries TRBV5-1 and TRBJ1-4; D is possibly TRBD1 (6 bases). CDR1 is SGHRS and CDR2 is YFSETQ in the germline V gene. V was cut by 3 bases and J by 3 bases, with 12 bases left in between. CDR3 length: 15 amino acids. The CDR3 nucleotides are TGCGCCAGCAGCTCAACAGGGACGCCTAATGAAAAACTGTTTTTT. It encodes CASSSTGTPNEKLFF.

This chain connects TRBV27 to TRBJ1-4; D not resolved. The CDR3 runs to 14 residues. Germline values: CDR1 MNHEY, CDR2 SMNVEV (reference sequence). Trimming removed 6 bases at V and 4 bases at J, with 12 bases between. This chain's CDR3 is CASRGAGFNEKLFF. The CDR3 coding sequence is TGTGCCAGCAGGGGAGCAGGTTTTAATGAAAAACTGTTTTTT.

The chain uses TRBV7-3 and TRBJ2-1; D might be TRBD1 (5 bases). Germline V gives CDR1 SGHTA, CDR2 FQGTGA. This CDR3 is built from 15 residues. Deletions cut 6 bases from V and 0 bases from J, with 12 bases between. The CDR3 is CASSQGIYSYNEQFF. The DNA of the CDR3 is TGTGCCAGCAGTCAGGGTATCTACTCCTACAATGAGCAGTTCTTC.

The rearrangement uses TRBV12-5 and TRBJ2-1; D call uncertain. The V and J ends lost 6 bases and 9 bases respectively, with 12 bases between them. The CDR3 covers 12 residues. From germline, CDR1 is LGHNT and CDR2 FRNRAP. The CDR3 DNA reads TGTGCTAGTGGCGAGCTCGGTGGTGAGCAGTTCTTC. It codes for CASGELGGEQFF. The complete variable domain, with remaining parts taken from reference TRBV12-5 and TRBJ2-1, reads DARVTQTPRHKVTEMGQEVTMRCQPILGHNTVFWYRQTMMQGLELLAYFRNRAPLDDSGMPKDRFSAEMPDATLATLKIQPSEPRDSAVYFCASGELGGEQFFGPGTRLTVL.

This chain connects TRBV7-2 to TRBJ2-4; 9 positions agree with TRBD1. CDR3 length: 15 residues. Germline values: CDR1 SGHTA, CDR2 FQGNSA. Trimming at V came to 3 bases and at J to 9 bases, leaving 9 bases not matched to a gene. In DNA, the CDR3 is TGTGCCAGCAGCTTTGTAAGACAGGGGGAGTGCATTCAGTACTTC. Its protein is CASSFVRQGECIQYF.

This rearrangement joins TRBV6-1 to TRBJ2-7; D ambiguous. CDR3 length equals 13 residues. V lost 11 bases to trimming and J lost 3 bases, with 17 bases between them. The germline CDR1 and CDR2 sequences are MNHNS and SASEGT. In DNA, the CDR3 is TGTGCCGGAACGGGTTCTGAAGACTACGAGCAGTACTTC. Amino acids: CAGTGSEDYEQYF.

The sample holds a few counts of this clone. The V and J genes are TRBV7-2 and TRBJ2-3; TRBD2 matches 8 bases. The CDR3 has 17 amino acids. Germline V lookup: CDR1 SGHTA, CDR2 FQGNSA. V shed 1 base, J shed 2 bases, and the junction held 8 bases outside the gene matches. Here the CDR3 DNA reads TGTGCCAGCAGCTTAGACGGTGCGGGGGGACTCACAGATACGCAGTATTTT. It codes for CASSLDGAGGLTDTQYF. Full variable domain (missing parts from reference TRBV7-2 and TRBJ2-3): GAGVSQSPSNKVTEKGKDVELRCDPISGHTALYWYRQSLGQGLEFLIYFQGNSAPDKSGLPSDRFSAERTGGSVSTLTIQRTQQEDSAVYLCASSLDGAGGLTDTQYFGPGTRLTVL.

The chain carries TRBV6-1 and TRBJ1-5; no clear D gene. The V gene lost 3 bases and the J gene lost 6 bases, with 15 bases spanning the gap. From germline, CDR1 is MNHNS and CDR2 SASEGT. CDR3 length equals 15 residues. CDR3 sequence (DNA): TGTGCCAGCAGTGACTTCGGCGGGCGCGTTCAGCCCCAGCATTTT. This gives the protein CASSDFGGRVQPQHF.

V gene TRBV9 combines with J gene TRBJ1-3; D is perhaps TRBD1 (6 bases). Germline V gene data show CDR1 as SGDLS and CDR2 as YYNGEE. This CDR3 is built from 15 residues. The V and J ends lost 0 bases and 6 bases respectively, with 13 bases between them. CDR3 sequence: CASSVVSGDENTIYF. DNA for the CDR3: TGTGCCAGCAGCGTAGTTTCAGGGGACGAAAACACCATATATTTT.

The CDR3 nucleotides are TGTGCCAGCAGTCAGACAGCGGGGGGGATAAATACGCAGTATTTT. It is translated as CASSQTAGGINTQYF. The chain links TRBV7-3 to TRBJ2-3; 10 nucleotides align to TRBD2. CDR1 is SGHTA and CDR2 is FQGTGA in the germline V gene. V gave up 6 bases and J gave up 7 bases; unmatched junction bases: 10. This CDR3 contains 15 residues.

J is TRBJ1-2 and V is TRBV6-5; tentative D call: TRBD1 (5 bases). V lost 6 bases and J lost 5, with 16 bases in between. Per germline, CDR1 MNHEY and CDR2 SVGAGI. This CDR3 is built from 14 residues. DNA of the CDR3: TGTGCCAGCAGAACCTCGAGCGACAGTTATGGCTACACCTTC. Amino acids: CASRTSSDSYGYTF.

The chain is built from TRBV9 and TRBJ2-1; tentatively, D is TRBD1 (6 bases). This CDR3 comprises 15 residues. Per the germline V gene, CDR1 is SGDLS and CDR2 is YYNGEE. V lost 4 bases and J 8 bases, leaving 19 bases between the germline ends. The DNA of the CDR3 is TGTGCCAGCAGCCCCAGACAGGAAGGGGTCCATGAGCAGTTCTTC. Amino acid sequence: CASSPRQEGVHEQFF.

This CDR3 reads CASSDNGGAPSYEQYF. As DNA, the CDR3 is TGTGCCAGCAGTGACAACGGTGGGGCCCCGTCCTACGAGCAGTACTTC. The chain recombines TRBV6-1 with TRBJ2-7, with a possible D match to TRBD1 (5 bases). Per the germline V gene, CDR1 is MNHNS and CDR2 is SASEGT. Trimming took off 3 bases at V and 1 base at J, with 16 bases between the two ends. CDR3 length: 16 amino acids.

The V and J genes are TRBV5-1 and TRBJ1-2; D may be TRBD1 (5 bases). V was cut by 4 bases and J by 6 bases, with 13 bases left in between. The CDR3 contains 13 residues. Germline CDR1 and CDR2: SGHRS and YFSETQ. DNA for the CDR3: TGCGCCAGCAGCAAGATAGGGGAGGATGGCTACACCTTC. Translation: CASSKIGEDGYTF. The full variable domain, in which reference TRBV5-1 and TRBJ1-2 provide the parts outside the CDR3, is KAGVTQTPRYLIKTRGQQVTLSCSPISGHRSVSWYQQTPGQGLQFLFEYFSETQRNKGNFPGRFSGRQFSNSRSEMNVSTLELGDSALYLCASSKIGEDGYTFGSGTRLTVV.

This chain links TRBV2 with TRBJ1-1, with D unresolved. The CDR3 runs to 13 residues. Deletions cut 5 bases from V and 3 bases from J, with 10 bases between. CDR1 is SNHLY, CDR2 FYNNEI, per germline. The CDR3 here is CASSPRVHTEAFF. In nucleotides, the CDR3 is TGTGCCAGCAGTCCTCGGGTTCACACTGAAGCTTTCTTT. Using reference TRBV2 and TRBJ1-1 for the parts outside the CDR3, the full variable domain is EPEVTQTPSHQVTQMGQEVILRCVPISNHLYFYWYRQILGQKVEFLVSFYNNEISEKSEIFDDQFSVERPDGSNFTLKIRSTKLEDSAMYFCASSPRVHTEAFFGQGTRLTVV.

V is TRBV5-4 and J is TRBJ1-1; perhaps TRBD1 as D (5 bases). The germline V gene encodes CDR1 SGHNT and CDR2 YYREEE (reference sequence). Trimming pared 2 bases from V and 9 bases from J, leaving 14 bases between. The CDR3 extends over 13 amino acids. As DNA, the CDR3 is TGTGCCAGCAGCTTAATGCGACAGAGAAAAGCTTTCTTT. This codes for CASSLMRQRKAFF.

The chain links TRBV9 to TRBJ2-4; tentatively, D is TRBD2 (5 bases). The ends were cut back, 1 base at V and 8 bases at J, with 19 bases in the middle. Per germline, CDR1 SGDLS and CDR2 YYNGEE. The CDR3 is 16 residues long. CDR3 sequence: CASSVRSGWLGDIQYF. The CDR3 bases are TGTGCCAGCAGCGTAAGGTCCGGGTGGCTGGGAGACATTCAGTACTTC.

The gene calls are TRBV2 and TRBJ2-5; D ambiguous. Germline CDR1 and CDR2: SNHLY and FYNNEI. The germline V and J ends were trimmed by 1 base and 4 bases, with 19 bases remaining between them. CDR3 length equals 17 residues. CDR3 protein: CASSEDRQDPPGETQYF. The CDR3 DNA sequence: TGTGCCAGCAGTGAAGACCGCCAAGACCCCCCGGGAGAGACCCAGTACTTC.

The rearrangement joins TRBV5-1 to TRBJ1-2; the D gene is possibly TRBD1 (5 bases). CDR1 SGHRS and CDR2 YFSETQ come from the germline V gene. V lost 3 bases and J lost 11, with 35 bases in between. The CDR3 loop spans 19 amino acids. For the CDR3, the DNA is TGCGCCAGCAGCTACCTCACAGCGGGCAACAGACAGCCTCCCCGCGGGTACACCTTC. Its protein is CASSYLTAGNRQPPRGYTF.